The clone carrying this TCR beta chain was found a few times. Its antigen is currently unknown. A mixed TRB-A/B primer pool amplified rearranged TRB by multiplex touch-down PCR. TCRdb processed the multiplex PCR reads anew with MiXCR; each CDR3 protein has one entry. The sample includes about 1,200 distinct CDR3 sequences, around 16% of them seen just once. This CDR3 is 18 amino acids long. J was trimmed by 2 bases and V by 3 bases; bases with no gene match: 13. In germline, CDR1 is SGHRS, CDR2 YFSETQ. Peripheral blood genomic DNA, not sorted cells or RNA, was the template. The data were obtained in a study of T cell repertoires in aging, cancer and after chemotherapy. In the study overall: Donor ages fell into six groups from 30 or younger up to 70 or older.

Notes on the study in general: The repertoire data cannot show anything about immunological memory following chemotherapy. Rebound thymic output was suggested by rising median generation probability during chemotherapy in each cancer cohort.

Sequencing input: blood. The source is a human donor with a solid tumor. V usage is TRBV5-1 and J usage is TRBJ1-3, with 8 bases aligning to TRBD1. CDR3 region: CASSSQRAQGAAGNTIYF. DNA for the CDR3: TGCGCCAGCAGCTCTCAAAGGGCCCAGGGGGCTGCTGGAAACACCATATATTTT. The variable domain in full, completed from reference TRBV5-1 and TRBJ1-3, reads KAGVTQTPRYLIKTRGQQVTLSCSPISGHRSVSWYQQTPGQGLQFLFEYFSETQRNKGNFPGRFSGRQFSNSRSEMNVSTLELGDSALYLCASSSQRAQGAAGNTIYFGEGSWLTVV.